This T cell receptor beta chain was sequenced in a study of vaccination and CD4 T cells after COVID-19. The sample's treatment: approximately nine-day PBMC culture with coronavirus spike peptide pools or control peptides (ViraFEST assay). Between the trimmed V and J ends, which lost 0 bases and 4 bases, there was a span of 19 bases. Germline V gene sequence: CDR1 DFQATT, CDR2 SNEGSKA (reference sequence). The CDR3 covers 16 residues. Cultured CD4+ T-cell DNA underwent Oncomine TCR Beta short-read sequencing. From CD4+ T cells that had been cultured, genomic DNA was extracted. TCRdb processed the PCR reads anew with MiXCR; each CDR3 protein has one entry. Among about 9,000 distinct CDR3 sequences listed, 60% to 75% were seen once. A note on this clonotype: The antigen is not known.

The specimen was CD4+ T cells from blood, cultured in vitro. The clonotype originates from a human donor who had recovered from COVID-19. J is TRBJ2-7 and V is TRBV20-1, with D maybe TRBD1 (6 bases). CDR3 coding DNA: TGCAGTGCTAGAGATCCTACCGGGACATCCCTTTACGAGCAGTACTTC. It is translated as CSARDPTGTSLYEQYF.